The 27 T cell receptor beta chains in this list originate from one sample, sequenced in a study of OX40 agonist ivuxolimab in advanced cancers. The protocol was immunoSEQ multiplex PCR, while the TCRdb copy is restricted to in-frame clones and leaves out a portion. Here the sample spans about 130,000 clones, approximately 90% being singletons. The source was CD4+ or CD8+ T cells sorted from blood, collected in a trial of the OX40 agonist ivuxolimab. The receptors derive from an adult with an advanced solid tumor such as melanoma, head and neck, liver or kidney cancer.

The chain combines TRBV11-3 with TRBJ1-2; TRBD1 is a possible D gene (5 bases). Trimming shortened V by 1 base and J by 4 bases, and 10 bases separated the two germline ends. This CDR3 has 14 residues. Germline lookup yields CDR1 SGHNT and CDR2 YENEEA. DNA for the CDR3: TGTGCCAGCAGCTTAGGGGACGGACCCTATGGCTACACCTTC. It translates to CASSLGDGPYGYTF.

This chain connects TRBV29-1 to TRBJ1-2; no clear D gene. V lost 4 bases to trimming and J lost 12 bases, with 12 bases between them. CDR3 length equals 10 residues. Germline CDR1 is SQVTM and CDR2 is ANQGSEA. CDR3 sequence (DNA): TGCAGCGTTGGACACTCCTCGGACACCTTC. The encoded protein is CSVGHSSDTF.

V gene TRBV7-2 combines with J gene TRBJ1-1, with 8 nucleotides matching TRBD1. The CDR3 is made up of 14 amino acids. Germline loops: CDR1 SGHTA, CDR2 FQGNSA. V lost 1 base, J lost 4 bases, and 2 bases stayed unmatched. CDR3 protein: CASSLEGTGTEAFF. The CDR3 nucleotides are TGTGCCAGCAGCTTAGAGGGGACAGGCACTGAAGCTTTCTTT.

The chain links TRBV9 to TRBJ2-7; the match to TRBD2 covers 7 bases. V was clipped by 4 bases and J by 2 bases; unmatched bases: 9. Germline V lookup: CDR1 SGDLS, CDR2 YYNGEE. The length of the CDR3 is 15 residues. CDR3 nucleotide sequence: TGTGCCAGCAGCCCCCACCTAGCGGCAGCCTACGAGCAGTACTTC. As protein: CASSPHLAAAYEQYF.

This clone is a singleton in its sample. The chain has TRBV5-4 and TRBJ2-1; 7 positions match TRBD1. Germline V gene sequence: CDR1 SGHNT, CDR2 YYREEE (reference sequence). V shed 5 bases, J shed 1 base, and the junction held 6 bases outside the gene matches. This CDR3 contains 15 residues. CDR3 DNA sequence: TGTGCCAGCAGGTCGACAGGGAATTCCTACAATGAGCAGTTCTTC. Translated, it gives CASRSTGNSYNEQFF.

The chain has TRBV2 and TRBJ2-7; 8 bases line up with TRBD1. Germline CDR1 is SNHLY and CDR2 is FYNNEI. This CDR3 is 14 amino acids long. Unmatched junction bases numbered 8, after V lost 7 bases and J lost 3 bases. The CDR3 loop reads CASILQGVSYEQYF. The DNA of the CDR3 is TGTGCCAGCATTCTACAGGGGGTCAGCTACGAGCAGTACTTC. Full variable domain (missing parts from reference TRBV2 and TRBJ2-7): EPEVTQTPSHQVTQMGQEVILRCVPISNHLYFYWYRQILGQKVEFLVSFYNNEISEKSEIFDDQFSVERPDGSNFTLKIRSTKLEDSAMYFCASILQGVSYEQYFGPGTRLTVT.

The chain is built from TRBV27 and TRBJ2-1, with 10 nucleotides matching TRBD2. Germline V gene data show CDR1 as MNHEY and CDR2 as SMNVEV (reference sequence). With V trimmed by 4 bases and J by 5 bases, 8 bases remained unmatched. The CDR3 runs 16 residues. The DNA for the CDR3 is TGTGCCAGCAGTTCCCTAGCGGGAGCGATCCACAATGAGCAGTTCTTC. Protein: CASSSLAGAIHNEQFF.

The chain employs TRBV6-1 and TRBJ1-2; the match to TRBD1 covers 9 bases. The CDR3 is 16 residues long. With 1 base clipped from V and 2 bases from J, the junction kept 5 bases outside the gene matches. From germline, CDR1 is MNHNS and CDR2 SASEGT. The CDR3 loop is CASSEVGTGTNYGYTF. As DNA, the CDR3 is TGTGCCAGCAGTGAAGTCGGGACAGGGACCAACTATGGCTACACCTTC.

The chain has TRBV5-6 and TRBJ2-2; D ambiguous. V lost 1 base and J lost 1, with 5 bases in between. Germline V gene sequence: CDR1 SGHDT, CDR2 YYEEEE. There are 14 residues in the CDR3. CDR3 protein: CASSLTQNTGELFF. DNA of the CDR3: TGTGCCAGCAGCTTGACACAGAACACCGGGGAGCTGTTTTTT.

This sequence joins TRBV9 and TRBJ2-1; perhaps TRBD2 as D (5 bases). CDR1 is SGDLS and CDR2 is YYNGEE in the germline V gene. The CDR3 length is 17 residues. Trimming pared 3 bases from V and 8 bases from J, leaving 24 bases between. This CDR3 reads CASSASWAMRVEDEQFF. CDR3 coding DNA: TGTGCCAGCAGCGCCTCTTGGGCTATGCGGGTGGAAGATGAGCAGTTCTTC.

The rearrangement uses TRBV28 and TRBJ1-1, with D perhaps matching TRBD1 (6 bases). Trimming left V 4 bases short and J 4 bases short, with 13 bases between. The CDR3 sequence is 14 residues long. Germline lookup yields CDR1 MDHEN and CDR2 SYDVKM. The DNA of the CDR3 is TGTGCCAGCAGTTCCCAGGGGTTGACCACTGAAGCTTTCTTT. It encodes CASSSQGLTTEAFF.

The chain combines TRBV5-1 with TRBJ2-1, with 7 bases lining up with TRBD1. Germline V gene sequence: CDR1 SGHRS, CDR2 YFSETQ. There are 14 residues in the CDR3. Trimming removed 4 bases from V and 6 bases from J; junction bases left unmatched: 7. The CDR3 reads CASSPTGNFNEQFF. In DNA, the CDR3 is TGCGCCAGCAGCCCGACAGGGAATTTCAATGAGCAGTTCTTC.

V and J are TRBV7-3 and TRBJ2-1; 14 nucleotides agree with TRBD2. V gave up 5 bases and J gave up 9 bases; unmatched junction bases: 12. Germline CDR1 reads SGHTA; CDR2 reads FQGTGA. This CDR3 spans 17 amino acids. The CDR3 spells CASSLPGLAGGGGEQFF. CDR3 DNA sequence: TGTGCCAGCAGCCTACCAGGACTAGCGGGAGGTGGGGGTGAGCAGTTCTTC. The full variable domain, in which reference TRBV7-3 and TRBJ2-1 provide the parts outside the CDR3, is GAGVSQTPSNKVTEKGKYVELRCDPISGHTALYWYRQSLGQGPEFLIYFQGTGAADDSGLPNDRFFAVRPEGSVSTLKIQRTERGDSAVYLCASSLPGLAGGGGEQFFGPGTRLTVL.

This clone has only one observation. The rearrangement joins TRBV11-1 to TRBJ2-5; D unresolved. CDR1 and CDR2 from the germline V gene are SGHAT and FQDESV (reference sequence). This CDR3 comprises 11 residues. The V gene lost 3 bases and the J gene lost 5 bases, with 4 bases spanning the gap. CDR3 coding DNA: TGTGCCAGCAGCTTGTCTGAGACCCAGTACTTC. Residues: CASSLSETQYF.

The chain recombines TRBV2 with TRBJ1-5; D is undetermined. The CDR3 runs to 12 residues. The germline CDR1 and CDR2 sequences are SNHLY and FYNNEI. V gave up 5 bases and J gave up 6 bases, with 8 bases separating them. CDR3 amino acids: CASSLISQPQHF. CDR3 nucleotide sequence: TGTGCCAGCAGTTTAATCTCTCAGCCCCAGCATTTT.

V usage is TRBV28 and J usage is TRBJ2-7; possible D gene TRBD2, 6 bases. The CDR3 covers 15 residues. CDR1 and CDR2 (germline): MDHEN, SYDVKM. V lost 2 bases and J lost 7, with 18 bases in between. CDR3 loop: CASSLLPGLAGEQYF. The DNA of the CDR3 is TGTGCCAGCAGTTTACTCCCGGGACTTGCGGGAGAGCAGTACTTC.

This clone appeared a single time. The CDR3 DNA reads TGTGCCAGCAGTGGGGACAGGGCGCGTGACACTGAAGCTTTCTTT. This encodes CASSGDRARDTEAFF. This rearrangement joins TRBV28 to TRBJ1-1, with TRBD1 identical over 9 bases. Germline-derived CDR1 and CDR2 are MDHEN and SYDVKM. This CDR3 has 15 amino acids. Unmatched junction bases numbered 7, after V lost 5 bases and J lost 3 bases. The complete variable domain, with remaining parts taken from reference TRBV28 and TRBJ1-1, reads DVKVTQSSRYLVKRTGEKVFLECVQDMDHENMFWYRQDPGLGLRLIYFSYDVKMKEKGDIPEGYSVSREKKERFSLILESASTNQTSMYLCASSGDRARDTEAFFGQGTRLTVV.

This clone was counted a single time. J is TRBJ2-5 and V is TRBV18; D is possibly TRBD1 (6 bases). Trimming cost V 1 base and J 5 bases, with 14 bases left between them. This CDR3 region has 15 residues. Germline CDR1 KGHSH, CDR2 LQKENI. CDR3 protein: CASSPRDNNEETQYF. The CDR3 DNA sequence: TGTGCCAGCTCACCACGGGACAACAACGAGGAGACCCAGTACTTC.

This clone appeared once. The chain links TRBV10-3 to TRBJ2-6; 8 bases are a match to TRBD1. The CDR3 runs to 18 residues. V was clipped by 7 bases and J by 0 bases; unmatched bases: 11. Looked up from germline, CDR1 is ENHRY and CDR2 is SYGVKD. CDR3 loop: CAITSGQGQLSGANVLTF. The CDR3 nucleotides read TGTGCCATCACCTCCGGACAGGGACAACTCTCTGGGGCCAACGTCCTGACTTTC.

This clone was recorded only once. The rearrangement uses TRBV6-5 and TRBJ1-4, with D tentatively TRBD1 (5 bases). The CDR3 is 15 amino acids. The V gene lost 5 bases and the J gene lost 4 bases, with 14 bases spanning the gap. The germline gives CDR1 MNHEY, CDR2 SVGAGI. CDR3 residues: CASSTRGGVNEKLFF. DNA of the CDR3: TGTGCCAGCAGTACCCGGGGGGGGGTTAATGAAAAACTGTTTTTT.

The gene calls are TRBV28 and TRBJ1-1; D not resolved. The CDR3 extends over 13 amino acids. CDR1 is MDHEN, CDR2 SYDVKM, per germline. V gave up 7 bases and J gave up 2 bases, with 11 bases separating them. This CDR3 reads CASIHSSNTEAFF. The CDR3 DNA follows: TGTGCCAGCATCCACAGTTCAAACACTGAAGCTTTCTTT.

The chain couples TRBV18 to TRBJ2-1; 8 nucleotides line up with TRBD2. The CDR3 extends over 16 amino acids. Germline CDR1 is KGHSH and CDR2 is LQKENI. The ends lost 4 bases at V and 2 bases at J; junction bases unmatched: 7. The CDR3 sequence: CASSQLAGSTYNEQFF. CDR3 nucleotides: TGTGCCAGCTCACAGTTAGCGGGATCAACCTACAATGAGCAGTTCTTC. Full variable domain (rest looked up from reference TRBV18 and TRBJ2-1): NAGVMQNPRHLVRRRGQEARLRCSPMKGHSHVYWYRQLPEEGLKFMVYLQKENIIDESGMPKERFSAEFPKEGPSILRIQQVVRGDSAAYFCASSQLAGSTYNEQFFGPGTRLTVL.

CDR3 nucleotide sequence: TGTGCCAGCAGCCCATGGACAGATACGCAGTATTTT. Its protein is CASSPWTDTQYF. J is TRBJ2-3 and V is TRBV5-5; no clear D. This CDR3 region has 12 residues. V lost 4 bases and J lost 3, with 6 bases in between. The germline gives CDR1 SGHKS, CDR2 YYEKEE (reference sequence).

The V gene is TRBV9, the J gene TRBJ2-1; 10 nucleotides match TRBD2. From germline, CDR1 is SGDLS and CDR2 YYNGEE. Trimming removed 3 bases from V and 8 bases from J; junction bases left unmatched: 2. The CDR3 has 13 amino acids. The CDR3 sequence: CASSAGTSDEQFF. CDR3 DNA sequence: TGTGCCAGCAGCGCCGGGACTAGCGATGAGCAGTTCTTC.

CDR3 sequence reads: CASSSGDTKNQPQHF. CDR3 in DNA: TGTGCCAGCAGTTCCGGGGACACCAAAAATCAGCCCCAGCATTTT. V gene TRBV28 combines with J gene TRBJ1-5; D perhaps matches TRBD1 (6 bases). V lost 4 bases and J 4 bases, leaving 14 bases between the germline ends. CDR1 and CDR2 (germline): MDHEN, SYDVKM. This CDR3 spans 15 amino acids. The whole variable domain, filled in from reference TRBV28 and TRBJ1-5, reads DVKVTQSSRYLVKRTGEKVFLECVQDMDHENMFWYRQDPGLGLRLIYFSYDVKMKEKGDIPEGYSVSREKKERFSLILESASTNQTSMYLCASSSGDTKNQPQHFGDGTRLSIL.

This rearrangement joins TRBV28 to TRBJ1-2; D gene unclear. The V end lost 7 bases, the J end lost 0 bases, and 12 bases lay between the germline ends. Germline loops: CDR1 MDHEN, CDR2 SYDVKM. The CDR3 is 14 residues long. CDR3 nucleotide sequence: TGTGCCAGCAATTTCCCGGGAGCTAACTATGGCTACACCTTC. Protein product: CASNFPGANYGYTF.

The V and J genes are TRBV10-3 and TRBJ1-2; 7 nucleotides align to TRBD1. CDR3 size: 13 residues. The germline V gene encodes CDR1 ENHRY and CDR2 SYGVKD. With V trimmed by 6 bases and J by 6 bases, 7 bases remained unmatched. The CDR3 DNA reads TGTGCCATCAGACCACAGGGGCCTGATGGCTACACCTTC. Amino acid sequence: CAIRPQGPDGYTF.